The 18 T cell receptor beta chains below were found in one sample sequenced in a study of blood T cell repertoires in COVID-19. The repertoire was sequenced with immunoSEQ multiplex PCR; TCRdb's copy has only in-frame clones and lacks some. The data contain approximately 250,000 clones, around 89% of them singletons. The sequenced sample was PBMCs or T cells enriched from blood (not recorded which). The receptors shown here come from a woman aged 30 to 39 who had recovered from COVID-19.

The genes are TRBV7-3 and TRBJ1-2; TRBD1 agrees at 9 bases. In germline, CDR1 is SGHTA, CDR2 FQGTGA. This CDR3 comprises 13 residues. V was clipped by 5 bases and J by 6 bases; unmatched bases: 4. This CDR3 reads CASSTRTGDGYTF. The CDR3 DNA sequence: TGTGCCAGCAGCACCCGGACAGGGGATGGCTACACCTTC.

V gene TRBV27 combines with J gene TRBJ1-5; D perhaps matches TRBD1 (5 bases). Per germline, CDR1 MNHEY and CDR2 SMNVEV (reference sequence). V shed 5 bases and J shed 0 bases, with 14 bases lying between them. The CDR3 totals 16 residues. The CDR3 here is CASSTAGGDSNQPQHF. CDR3 bases: TGTGCCAGCAGTACCGCGGGGGGAGATAGCAATCAGCCCCAGCATTTT.

This clone has more than one count but fewer than ten. This chain joins TRBV24-1 and TRBJ2-2, with 8 bases matching TRBD1. The CDR3 length is 15 residues. Germline V CDR1 and CDR2: KGHDR, SFDVKD. With V trimmed by 7 bases and J by 1 base, 4 bases remained unmatched. The CDR3 DNA sequence: TGTGCCACCAGGGGACAGGCGGGGAACACCGGGGAGCTGTTTTTT. It translates to CATRGQAGNTGELFF.

V usage is TRBV5-3 and J usage is TRBJ2-3, with 14 bases matching TRBD2. TRBV5-3 is an open reading frame, and its role is uncertain. V dropped 4 bases and J dropped 3; count of bases not matched to a gene: 7. CDR3 length equals 17 residues. CDR3: CARSQGTSGSGTDTQYF. CDR3 in DNA: TGTGCCAGAAGCCAGGGGACTAGCGGGAGCGGTACAGATACGCAGTATTTT.

The CDR3 sequence: CASSENLLGDTLGDEAFF. The CDR3 DNA reads TGTGCCAGCAGTGAAAACCTACTAGGGGACACGCTGGGAGATGAAGCTTTCTTT. J is TRBJ1-1 and V is TRBV25-1, with a weak D call TRBD1 (6 bases). Trimming stripped 2 bases from V and 7 bases from J, with 26 bases between. The V gene's germline CDR1 is MGHDK and CDR2 SYGVNS. The CDR3 runs to 18 residues.

This clone was observed once. The V call is TRBV19, the J call TRBJ2-3; perhaps TRBD2 as D (5 bases). V lost 7 bases to trimming and J lost 0 bases, with 20 bases between them. This CDR3 is built from 17 residues. Germline lookup yields CDR1 LNHDA and CDR2 SQIVND (reference sequence). The DNA of the CDR3 is TGTGCCAGTACTCCACGGCGGGCGGACGATAGCACAGATACGCAGTATTTT. This translates into CASTPRRADDSTDTQYF. Based on the CDR3 plus reference TRBV19 and TRBJ2-3, the full variable domain is DGGITQSPKYLFRKEGQNVTLSCEQNLNHDAMYWYRQDPGQGLRLIYYSQIVNDFQKGDIAEGYSVSREKKESFPLTVTSAQKNPTAFYLCASTPRRADDSTDTQYFGPGTRLTVL.

The chain carries TRBV19 and TRBJ1-4; 7 bases line up with TRBD1. J gave up 2 bases and V 2 bases, and 5 bases lay outside the gene matches. Germline V gene lookup returns CDR1 LNHDA and CDR2 SQIVND (reference sequence). The CDR3 runs 16 residues. CDR3 loop: CASSIRGGSTNEKLFF. In DNA form, the CDR3 reads TGTGCCAGTAGTATAAGAGGGGGCTCTACTAATGAAAAACTGTTTTTT.

The chain joins TRBV9 to TRBJ1-2; 8 bases fit TRBD1. Germline loops: CDR1 SGDLS, CDR2 YYNGEE. Trimming cost V 3 bases and J 2 bases; bases outside gene matches: 3. The CDR3 totals 14 residues. CDR3 nucleotide sequence: TGTGCCAGCAGCGAGGGGACAGGAAACTATGGCTACACCTTC. This codes for CASSEGTGNYGYTF.

The chain combines TRBV6-4 with TRBJ2-7; 13 positions agree with TRBD2. The germline V gene has CDR1 MRHNA and CDR2 SNTAGT. The CDR3 loop spans 19 amino acids. Trimming removed 2 bases from V and 1 base from J; junction bases left unmatched: 11. CDR3 amino acids: CASSDKMGTSGRESYEQYF. The CDR3 DNA follows: TGTGCCAGCAGTGACAAGATGGGAACTAGCGGGAGGGAATCCTACGAGCAGTACTTC.

The V gene is TRBV2, the J gene TRBJ1-3; TRBD1 might be the D (6 bases). The germline V gene has CDR1 SNHLY and CDR2 FYNNEI. The V and J ends lost 3 bases and 7 bases respectively, with 13 bases between them. This CDR3 is built from 14 residues. CDR3 bases: TGTGCCAGCAGTGAGGGACAATCTTTTAACACCATATATTTT. Its translation is CASSEGQSFNTIYF.

The chain links TRBV7-9 to TRBJ1-3; perhaps TRBD1 as D (6 bases). This CDR3 region has 15 residues. Germline CDR1 and CDR2: SEHNR and FQNEAQ (reference sequence). V was pared by 6 bases and J by 8 bases, with 20 bases between. CDR3 residues: CASRHPGQGRDTIYF. The CDR3 DNA sequence: TGTGCCAGCAGACACCCCGGTCAGGGGAGGGACACCATATATTTT.

The V gene is TRBV30, the J gene TRBJ1-2, with no clear D. Trimming pared 0 bases from V and 9 bases from J, leaving 11 bases between. Per the germline V gene, CDR1 is GTSNPN and CDR2 is SVGIG (reference sequence). The CDR3 contains 12 residues. The CDR3: CAWSVFRESYTF. The CDR3 DNA reads TGTGCCTGGAGTGTCTTCCGAGAGAGCTACACCTTC.

This chain uses TRBV18 with TRBJ1-4; D call uncertain. In germline, CDR1 is KGHSH, CDR2 LQKENI. This CDR3 has 13 residues. V gave up 3 bases and J gave up 7 bases, with 9 bases separating them. The CDR3 DNA follows: TGTGCCAGCTCACCGACCGGAGGTGAAAAACTGTTTTTT. Protein sequence: CASSPTGGEKLFF.

This chain uses TRBV11-3 with TRBJ2-2; the D gene is possibly TRBD2 (6 bases). V lost 0 bases and J lost 5, with 10 bases in between. Germline V gene lookup returns CDR1 SGHNT and CDR2 YENEEA. This CDR3 comprises 15 residues. CDR3 amino acids: CASSLDGGETGELFF. CDR3 nucleotides: TGTGCCAGCAGCTTAGACGGGGGAGAGACCGGGGAGCTGTTTTTT.

The CDR3 loop reads CASSLGRLGHPNTEAFF. In DNA form, the CDR3 reads TGTGCCAGCAGTTTAGGACGATTGGGACACCCGAACACTGAAGCTTTCTTT. The chain recombines TRBV28 with TRBJ1-1; tentatively, D is TRBD1 (6 bases). The germline V gene encodes CDR1 MDHEN and CDR2 SYDVKM. V was cut by 2 bases and J by 1 base, with 17 bases left in between. The CDR3 extends over 17 amino acids.

The rearrangement links TRBV5-1 to TRBJ2-1; 9 nucleotides align to TRBD1. The V and J ends lost 4 bases and 6 bases, in that order; junction bases with no gene match: 8. The CDR3 consists of 15 residues. Per the germline V gene, CDR1 is SGHRS and CDR2 is YFSETQ. The DNA of the CDR3 is TGCGCCAGCAGCAAAGAGCGACAGGGGGGCAATGAGCAGTTCTTC. Protein sequence: CASSKERQGGNEQFF.

J is TRBJ1-5 and V is TRBV30, with 8 bases aligning to TRBD1. V trimming: 3 bases; J trimming: 1 base; junction bases outside the gene matches: 5. This CDR3 comprises 15 residues. CDR1 is GTSNPN and CDR2 is SVGIG in the germline V gene (reference sequence). Written as DNA, the CDR3 is TGTGCCTGGAGGGCAGGGGGCCACAGCAATCAGCCCCAGCATTTT. Residues: CAWRAGGHSNQPQHF. The full variable domain, completed using reference TRBV30 and TRBJ1-5, is SQTIHQWPATLVQPVGSPLSLECTVEGTSNPNLYWYRQAAGRGLQLLFYSVGIGQISSEVPQNLSASRPQDRQFILSSKKLLLSDSGFYLCAWRAGGHSNQPQHFGDGTRLSIL.

The chain is built from TRBV11-2 and TRBJ1-1; TRBD1 aligns across 7 bases. The CDR3 sequence is 15 residues long. In germline, CDR1 is SGHAT, CDR2 FQNNGV. Trimming cost V 5 bases and J 5 bases; bases outside gene matches: 11. The CDR3 coding sequence is TGTGCCAGCAGCCCCGGAACAGGGGCGTATACTGAAGCTTTCTTT. Residues: CASSPGTGAYTEAFF.